One sample yielded the 20 T cell receptor beta chains listed below, sequenced in a study of blood T cells in healthy people across ages. The use of a sample-barcoded 5' primer and a J-beta primer mix characterized a second PCR of about 7 to 12 cycles. A single record per CDR3 protein comes from TCRdb applying MiXCR to the 5' RACE reads. The sample consists of nearly 1 million distinct CDR3 sequences, roughly half of them appearing once. Specimen: blood. The receptor set was obtained from a woman in her sixties in good health.

This clonotype was seen only a few times. The chain uses TRBV29-1 and TRBJ2-7; TRBD1 matches 9 bases. CDR1 is SQVTM, CDR2 ANQGSEA, per germline. Trimming removed 4 bases from V and 5 bases from J; junction bases left unmatched: 3. The CDR3 covers 12 residues. DNA of the CDR3: TGCAGCGTTGGGGACAGGGAAGACGAGCAGTACTTC. It encodes CSVGDREDEQYF.

CDR3 sequence reads: CASSPLGSEETQYF. The CDR3 nucleotides are TGTGCCAGCAGCCCCCTAGGGTCGGAAGAGACCCAGTACTTC. The chain recombines TRBV7-9 with TRBJ2-5; no definite D call. The CDR3 extends over 14 amino acids. From germline, CDR1 is SEHNR and CDR2 FQNEAQ (reference sequence). V lost 5 bases, J lost 3 bases, and 13 bases lay in between.

The chain recombines TRBV2 with TRBJ2-5, with 12 bases fitting TRBD1. TRBJ2-7 matches the DNA end more closely, so the J call is doubtful. The CDR3 covers 16 residues. Germline CDR1 is SNHLY and CDR2 is FYNNEI. The CDR3 DNA reads TGTGCCAGCAGACCCTTAGCCGGGACAGGGGGCAGCGAGCAGTACTTC. Amino acid sequence: CASRPLAGTGGSEQYF.

The rearrangement links TRBV20-1 to TRBJ2-5; 10 bases are a match to TRBD2. In germline, CDR1 is DFQATT, CDR2 SNEGSKA (reference sequence). The ends lost 3 bases at V and 11 bases at J; junction bases unmatched: 21. The CDR3 covers 17 residues. In DNA form, the CDR3 reads TGCAGTGCTAGTTTCCGAAAGCGGGAGGGTTACTACAGTGAGCAGTACTTC. Protein: CSASFRKREGYYSEQYF.

The chain couples TRBV7-9 to TRBJ2-1; D is possibly TRBD2 (6 bases). The CDR3 runs to 15 residues. V gave up 1 base and J gave up 10 bases, with 17 bases separating them. The germline V gene has CDR1 SEHNR and CDR2 FQNEAQ (reference sequence). CDR3 sequence reads: CASSLGPTRGGEQFF. CDR3 bases: TGTGCCAGCAGCTTAGGTCCCACCCGGGGAGGCGAGCAGTTCTTC.

Comments on this clonotype: This may be a read error, as it is one base from a much larger clone. V is TRBV18 and J is TRBJ2-5, with D unresolved. Germline V gene data show CDR1 as KGHSH and CDR2 as LQKENI. CDR3 length: 15 amino acids. The V and J ends lost 1 base and 13 bases respectively, with 22 bases between them. The CDR3 here is CASSPQGRAKNIRYF. Written as DNA, the CDR3 is TGTGCCAGCTCACCACAAGGCAGAGCCAAAAACATTCGGTACTTC.

This clonotype was detected a few times. This rearrangement joins TRBV7-9 to TRBJ2-3, with D hard to call. The CDR3 spans 15 residues. Germline loops: CDR1 SEHNR, CDR2 FQNEAQ (reference sequence). V was trimmed by 5 bases and J by 3 bases, leaving 15 bases between them. The DNA for the CDR3 is TGTGCCAGCAGCCAGACGACTCCGACTACAGATACGCAGTATTTT. Translating it yields CASSQTTPTTDTQYF.

In its sample, this clonotype was seen a few times. This rearrangement joins TRBV27 to TRBJ2-1; TRBD2 matches 7 bases. Looked up from germline, CDR1 is MNHEY and CDR2 is SMNVEV (reference sequence). The CDR3 loop spans 16 amino acids. V lost 7 bases to trimming and J lost 3 bases; unmatched junction nucleotides: 12. CDR3 DNA sequence: TGTGCCAGCACCGTAAGCGGCGGGGGAGGCTACAATGAGCAGTTCTTC. Protein: CASTVSGGGGYNEQFF.

V and J are TRBV7-2 and TRBJ2-1; the D gene is possibly TRBD2 (6 bases). V dropped 2 bases and J dropped 5 bases, with 13 bases sitting between them. The V gene's germline CDR1 is SGHTA and CDR2 FQGNSA. This CDR3 region has 15 residues. CDR3: CASSLRGGNHNEQFF. The CDR3 coding sequence is TGTGCCAGCAGCTTAAGGGGCGGGAACCACAATGAGCAGTTCTTC.

The rearrangement joins TRBV29-1 to TRBJ2-3; 10 bases line up with TRBD2. The CDR3 has 14 amino acids. V gave up 7 bases and J gave up 5 bases; unmatched junction bases: 9. In germline, CDR1 is SQVTM, CDR2 ANQGSEA. The CDR3 reads CSARLAGRGDTQYF. CDR3 in DNA: TGCAGCGCTAGACTAGCGGGTCGGGGAGATACGCAGTATTTT.

A word on this clonotype: An end of the junction does not agree with germline; a read error may underlie this. The V and J genes are TRBV20-1 and TRBJ2-1, with a possible D match to TRBD2 (6 bases). The germline V gene has CDR1 DFQATT and CDR2 SNEGSKA (reference sequence). The CDR3 is 14 residues long. The CDR3 DNA follows: TGCAGTGCTACTCGGGAGAGTGGTTACAGTGAGCAGTTCTTC. Its translation is CSATRESGYSEQFF.

This clonotype has just a few counts. V gene TRBV29-1 combines with J gene TRBJ2-5; TRBD1 matches at 8 bases. Germline CDR1 is SQVTM and CDR2 is ANQGSEA. The CDR3 length is 13 residues. J was trimmed by 5 bases and V by 4 bases; bases with no gene match: 6. CDR3 in amino acids: CSVASHRGETQYF. The CDR3 DNA reads TGCAGCGTTGCCTCCCACAGGGGGGAGACCCAGTACTTC.

This clonotype was seen a few times. The V call is TRBV11-2, the J call TRBJ2-2, with a possible D match to TRBD2 (6 bases). The CDR3 runs to 13 residues. The germline V gene has CDR1 SGHAT and CDR2 FQNNGV. The V gene lost 1 base and the J gene lost 6 bases, with 6 bases spanning the gap. The CDR3 spells CASSLGLAGELFF. The CDR3 DNA sequence: TGTGCCAGCAGCTTAGGACTAGCCGGGGAGCTGTTTTTT.

The V and J genes are TRBV7-3 and TRBJ1-1, with a weak D call TRBD1 (5 bases). V was pared by 8 bases and J by 6 bases, with 16 bases between. Per germline, CDR1 SGHTA and CDR2 FQGTGA. The CDR3 is 13 residues long. The CDR3 loop reads CASAQEADPEAFF. The DNA of the CDR3 is TGTGCCAGCGCACAGGAGGCGGACCCTGAAGCTTTCTTT.

This chain uses TRBV2 with TRBJ2-1; D remains unclear. The CDR3 runs to 13 residues. V was shortened by 8 bases and J by 7 bases, with 15 bases between the two germline ends. CDR1 and CDR2 (germline): SNHLY, FYNNEI. This chain's CDR3 is CASSTALRNEQFF. For the CDR3, the DNA is TGTGCCAGCTCCACGGCTTTGAGGAATGAGCAGTTCTTC.

V and J are TRBV20-1 and TRBJ1-1; D is undetermined. This CDR3 region has 14 residues. Trimming left V 0 bases short and J 1 base short, with 9 bases between. In germline, CDR1 is DFQATT, CDR2 SNEGSKA (reference sequence). CDR3 residues: CSARDPAKNTEAFF. The DNA for the CDR3 is TGCAGTGCTAGAGATCCGGCCAAGAACACTGAAGCTTTCTTT.

The rearrangement links TRBV28 to TRBJ1-6; D is undetermined. The CDR3 contains 14 residues. Germline lookup yields CDR1 MDHEN and CDR2 SYDVKM. V dropped 6 bases and J dropped 5 bases, with 11 bases sitting between them. The CDR3 loop reads CASRSLLHNSPLHF. The CDR3 bases are TGTGCCAGCAGATCACTACTGCATAATTCACCCCTCCACTTT.

The chain couples TRBV9 to TRBJ1-5; 9 bases agree with TRBD1. V was clipped by 3 bases and J by 4 bases; unmatched bases: 5. The V gene's germline CDR1 is SGDLS and CDR2 YYNGEE. The CDR3 has 15 residues. The CDR3 DNA follows: TGTGCCAGCAGCGCAACCGGGACAGGGAATCAGCCCCAGCATTTT. Encoded protein: CASSATGTGNQPQHF.

The chain has TRBV12-3 or TRBV12-4 and TRBJ2-3, with no clear D. This CDR3 is built from 14 residues. V was shortened by 8 bases and J by 2 bases, with 14 bases between the two germline ends. The CDR3 nucleotides read TGTGCCAGCTCGACTTATACCGACACAGATACGCAGTATTTT. Translated: CASSTYTDTDTQYF.

The chain has TRBV4-3 and TRBJ2-1; D perhaps matches TRBD1 (5 bases). Trimming pared 4 bases from V and 7 bases from J, leaving 14 bases between. Germline-derived CDR1 and CDR2 are LGHNA and YSLEER. The CDR3 contains 14 residues. CDR3 sequence reads: CASSPGPQWNEQFF. In nucleotides, the CDR3 is TGCGCCAGCAGCCCAGGGCCACAATGGAATGAGCAGTTCTTC.